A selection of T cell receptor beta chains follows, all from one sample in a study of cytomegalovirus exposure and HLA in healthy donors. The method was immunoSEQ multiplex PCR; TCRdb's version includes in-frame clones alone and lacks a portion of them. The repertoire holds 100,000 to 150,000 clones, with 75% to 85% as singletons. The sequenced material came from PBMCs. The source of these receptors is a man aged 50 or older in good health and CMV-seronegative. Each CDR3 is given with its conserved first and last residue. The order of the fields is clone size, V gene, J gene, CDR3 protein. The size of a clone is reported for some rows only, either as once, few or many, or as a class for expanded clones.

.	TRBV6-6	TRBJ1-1	CASSYSGANTEAFF
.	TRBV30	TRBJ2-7	CAWGRVGEQYF
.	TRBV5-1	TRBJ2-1	CASSLAPEYEQFF
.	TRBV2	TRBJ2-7	CASRGRARYEQYF
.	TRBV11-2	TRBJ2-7	CASSLGRGIFYEQYF
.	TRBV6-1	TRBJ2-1	CASSGGLAGGFRTAYNEQFF
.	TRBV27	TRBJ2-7	CASSASPSYEQYF
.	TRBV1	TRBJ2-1	CTSSSKHPRELKDYNEQFF
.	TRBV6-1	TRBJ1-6	CASSELQGINSPLHF
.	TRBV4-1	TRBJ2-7	CASSQTREAYEQYF
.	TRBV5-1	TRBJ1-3	CASSQDSIGSGNTIYF
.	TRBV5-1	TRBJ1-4	CASSLEGAREKLFF
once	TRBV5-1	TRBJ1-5	CASSFTGNQPQHF